Listed here are 28 T cell receptor beta chains from one sample, sequenced in a study of identical twins. MiXCR was run by TCRdb on the 5' RACE reads, yielding one entry per CDR3 protein. Among just over 500,000 distinct CDR3 sequences listed, about 20% were seen once. The same data also went into a second study, on T cells expressing NK-cell markers.

Sequencing was done on a sample of CD4+ T cells sorted from blood. The source is a young woman in good health.

The sample holds a few counts of this clonotype. V and J are TRBV29-1 and TRBJ2-5, with 8 bases matching TRBD2. Per the germline V gene, CDR1 is SQVTM and CDR2 is ANQGSEA. Trimming took 4 bases from V and 7 from J; bases not matched to a gene: 11. The CDR3 extends over 14 amino acids. CDR3 nucleotides: TGCAGCGTTGTTTCGCCACTAGCGGAGGGGACCCAGTACTTC. Translating gives CSVVSPLAEGTQYF. The variable domain in full, with the rest retrieved from reference TRBV29-1 and TRBJ2-5, is SAVISQKPSRDICQRGTSLTIQCQVDSQVTMMFWYRQQPGQSLTLIATANQGSEATYESGFVIDKFPISRPNLTFSTLTVSNMSPEDSSIYLCSVVSPLAEGTQYFGPGTRLLVL.

The chain combines TRBV10-1 with TRBJ2-7, with 9 bases fitting TRBD1. V gave up 3 bases and J gave up 5 bases; unmatched junction bases: 8. Looked up from germline, CDR1 is WNHNN and CDR2 is SYGVQD (reference sequence). The CDR3 covers 15 residues. The CDR3: CASSDSGQGLDEQYF. In nucleotides, the CDR3 is TGCGCCAGCAGTGATAGTGGACAGGGGCTGGACGAGCAGTACTTC.

The chain couples TRBV28 to TRBJ2-3; tentative D call: TRBD2 (7 bases). Germline CDR1 and CDR2: MDHEN and SYDVKM. V dropped 11 bases and J dropped 0 bases, with 12 bases sitting between them. The CDR3 covers 13 residues. The CDR3, as DNA: TGTGCCCTCCGGGGGGCGAGCACAGATACGCAGTATTTT. Residues: CALRGASTDTQYF.

The chain joins TRBV2 to TRBJ1-1; D is undetermined. The CDR3 is made up of 15 amino acids. Germline assignment: CDR1 SNHLY and CDR2 FYNNEI. Trimming stripped 4 bases from V and 0 bases from J, with 12 bases between. The chain's CDR3 is CASSGPNRVNTEAFF. In DNA form, the CDR3 reads TGTGCCAGCAGTGGACCCAATAGGGTGAACACTGAAGCTTTCTTT.

V usage is TRBV12-5 and J usage is TRBJ1-1; perhaps TRBD1 as D (6 bases). The germline gives CDR1 LGHNT, CDR2 FRNRAP. The CDR3 totals 14 residues. V lost 5 bases and J lost 3, with 13 bases in between. CDR3 residues: CASGTQGLDTEAFF. The CDR3 DNA reads as TGTGCTAGTGGTACACAGGGACTTGACACTGAAGCTTTCTTT.

The J gene is TRBJ2-1, the V gene TRBV14, with 7 bases fitting TRBD2. In germline, CDR1 is SGHDN, CDR2 FVKESK. CDR3 length equals 16 residues. J was trimmed by 4 bases and V by 1 base; bases with no gene match: 7. CDR3 nucleotides: TGTGCCAGCAGCCAAGTTTGGCTAGCGGATTACAATGAGCAGTTCTTC. It encodes CASSQVWLADYNEQFF. Based on the CDR3 plus reference TRBV14 and TRBJ2-1, the full variable domain is EAGVTQFPSHSVIEKGQTVTLRCDPISGHDNLYWYRRVMGKEIKFLLHFVKESKQDESGMPNNRFLAERTGGTYSTLKVQPAELEDSGVYFCASSQVWLADYNEQFFGPGTRLTVL.

This clonotype was seen many times. J is TRBJ2-1 and V is TRBV29-1, with unresolved D. The CDR3 length is 14 residues. Germline CDR1 SQVTM, CDR2 ANQGSEA. Trimming shortened V by 4 bases and J by 1 base, and 11 bases separated the two germline ends. This CDR3 reads CSVVSVESYNEQFF. The CDR3 bases are TGCAGCGTTGTGTCGGTTGAATCCTACAATGAGCAGTTCTTC.

This chain links TRBV4-2 with TRBJ2-5; 9 bases fit TRBD2. This CDR3 is 18 amino acids long. Per the germline V gene, CDR1 is LGHNA and CDR2 is YNFKEQ. Trimming cost V 4 bases and J 5 bases; bases outside gene matches: 17. The CDR3, as DNA: TGTGCCAGCAGCCCGAATCGGGGAGAGAGCGGGAGGTTGGAGACCCAGTACTTC. It is translated as CASSPNRGESGRLETQYF.

The gene calls are TRBV29-1 and TRBJ1-1, with D possibly being TRBD1 (6 bases). V was clipped by 4 bases and J by 4 bases, with 19 bases between them. In germline, CDR1 is SQVTM, CDR2 ANQGSEA. There are 15 residues in the CDR3. The CDR3 is CSVVERRGYSTEAFF. The CDR3 nucleotides are TGCAGCGTTGTTGAACGCAGGGGATATAGCACTGAAGCTTTCTTT.

The J gene is TRBJ2-7, the V gene TRBV10-2, with TRBD2 matching over 10 bases. The CDR3 runs to 14 residues. Germline loops: CDR1 WSHSY, CDR2 SAAADI. Germline trimming cut 7 bases from V and 0 bases from J; bases unmatched to any gene: 3. CDR3 nucleotides: TGCGCCAGCAAGAGCGGGGGGGCCTCCTACGAGCAGTACTTC. Translated, it gives CASKSGGASYEQYF.

There are a few counts of this clonotype. The chain carries TRBV25-1 and TRBJ2-7; 8 nucleotides line up with TRBD1. The CDR3 loop spans 15 amino acids. Germline CDR1 reads MGHDK; CDR2 reads SYGVNS. V lost 10 bases and J lost 1; bases outside the gene matches: 12. DNA of the CDR3: TGTGCCACATCGACGACAGGGGCGAAATCCTACGAGCAGTACTTC. It yields the protein CATSTTGAKSYEQYF.

This clonotype was recorded only once. V usage is TRBV9 and J usage is TRBJ2-5, with D maybe TRBD2 (5 bases). Germline assignment: CDR1 SGDLS and CDR2 YYNGEE. The CDR3 has 15 amino acids. V was shortened by 4 bases and J by 2 bases, with 15 bases between the two germline ends. The CDR3 protein is CASSKSSGLQETQYF. In nucleotides, the CDR3 is TGTGCCAGCAGCAAAAGTTCGGGGTTACAAGAGACCCAGTACTTC.

This clonotype has just a few counts. The chain uses TRBV6-1 and TRBJ2-1; TRBD2 matches at 14 bases. The germline V gene has CDR1 MNHNS and CDR2 SASEGT. J was trimmed by 9 bases and V by 7 bases; bases with no gene match: 11. CDR3 length equals 16 residues. The chain's CDR3 is CASNPSGTSGGGEQFF. The CDR3 DNA reads TGTGCCAGCAATCCTTCGGGGACTAGCGGGGGTGGTGAGCAGTTCTTC.

At least ten counts were recorded for this clonotype. A much larger clone is a single base away; this may be a read error. This chain uses TRBV2 with TRBJ2-3; D is ambiguous. Germline V gene sequence: CDR1 SNHLY, CDR2 FYNNEI. V was pared by 6 bases and J by 2 bases, with 3 bases between. The CDR3 has 11 residues. CDR3 residues: CASRFTDTQYF. The DNA for the CDR3 is TGTGCCAGCAGATTCACAGATACGCAGTATTTT. Full variable domain (outside the CDR3, taken from reference TRBV2 and TRBJ2-3): EPEVTQTPSHQVTQMGQEVILRCVPISNHLYFYWYRQILGQKVEFLVSFYNNEISEKSEIFDDQFSVERPDGSNFTLKIRSTKLEDSAMYFCASRFTDTQYFGPGTRLTVL.

A few counts support this clonotype. The genes are TRBV20-1 and TRBJ2-3; D uncertain. From germline, CDR1 is DFQATT and CDR2 SNEGSKA (reference sequence). The CDR3 has 14 residues. Trimming pared 5 bases from V and 4 bases from J, leaving 16 bases between. The chain's CDR3 is CSAVHSTIPDTQYF. The CDR3 DNA reads TGCAGTGCTGTACATAGTACAATTCCAGATACGCAGTATTTT.

In nucleotides, the CDR3 is TGCGCCAGCAGCGAGGTCATCACAGATACGCAGTATTTT. Its translation is CASSEVITDTQYF. The V call is TRBV5-1, the J call TRBJ2-3; D remains unclear. CDR1 is SGHRS, CDR2 YFSETQ, per germline. There are 13 residues in the CDR3. V was cut by 4 bases and J by 2 bases, with 8 bases left in between.

This clonotype has more than one count but fewer than ten. V is TRBV30 and J is TRBJ1-4; tentative D call: TRBD1 (6 bases). Looked up from germline, CDR1 is GTSNPN and CDR2 is SVGIG (reference sequence). The length of the CDR3 is 15 residues. V was trimmed by 8 bases and J by 8 bases, leaving 24 bases between them. This CDR3 reads CAGDTGTPAGEKLFF. In nucleotides, the CDR3 is TGTGCCGGGGACACCGGGACACCCGCGGGGGAAAAACTGTTTTTT.

The chain uses TRBV5-1 and TRBJ2-3; maybe TRBD1 (6 bases). Trimming shortened V by 4 bases and J by 1 base, and 13 bases separated the two germline ends. Looked up from germline, CDR1 is SGHRS and CDR2 is YFSETQ. This CDR3 contains 15 residues. CDR3 sequence: CASSATGFRTDTQYF. CDR3 sequence (DNA): TGCGCCAGCAGCGCCACAGGGTTCCGCACAGATACGCAGTATTTT.

This sequence joins TRBV5-1 and TRBJ2-2; TRBD1 is a possible D gene (5 bases). The V and J ends lost 1 base and 1 base respectively, with 8 bases between them. CDR1 and CDR2 (germline): SGHRS, YFSETQ. The CDR3 has 15 amino acids. The chain's CDR3 is CASSLQGMNTGELFF. In DNA, the CDR3 is TGCGCCAGCAGCTTGCAGGGAATGAACACCGGGGAGCTGTTTTTT.

This clonotype was detected a few times. The chain has TRBV5-1 and TRBJ1-5; TRBD1 is a possible D gene (5 bases). The germline V gene encodes CDR1 SGHRS and CDR2 YFSETQ. The CDR3 contains 14 residues. V was cut by 4 bases and J by 4 bases, with 12 bases left in between. As DNA, the CDR3 is TGCGCCAGCAGCGTGGGACTCCTTAATCAGCCCCAGCATTTT. Translating gives CASSVGLLNQPQHF.

This chain uses TRBV15 with TRBJ2-2; D might be TRBD2 (6 bases). V lost 1 base and J 5 bases, leaving 17 bases between the germline ends. The germline gives CDR1 LNHNV, CDR2 YYDKDF (reference sequence). CDR3 length: 17 amino acids. CDR3 sequence: CATSRAPIGGATGELFF. The CDR3 bases are TGTGCCACCAGCAGAGCACCCATTGGCGGGGCTACCGGGGAGCTGTTTTTT.

This clonotype was counted between two and nine times. The chain joins TRBV9 to TRBJ2-1; D is perhaps TRBD2 (5 bases). Between the trimmed V and J ends, which lost 0 bases and 7 bases, there was a span of 17 bases. CDR1 and CDR2 from the germline V gene are SGDLS and YYNGEE. CDR3 size: 16 residues. The CDR3 DNA is TGTGCCAGCAGCGTAGCCCCTGGAGGCGGGTTAAATGAGCAGTTCTTC. Its protein is CASSVAPGGGLNEQFF.

The chain has TRBV20-1 and TRBJ1-1; 8 positions match TRBD1. Per the germline V gene, CDR1 is DFQATT and CDR2 is SNEGSKA (reference sequence). This CDR3 is built from 13 residues. V was clipped by 1 base and J by 4 bases; unmatched bases: 2. CDR3 amino acids: CSARGTGTTEAFF. CDR3 nucleotide sequence: TGCAGTGCTAGAGGGACAGGGACCACTGAAGCTTTCTTT.

This clonotype was observed a handful of times. The chain uses TRBV5-1 and TRBJ1-2, with 10 bases matching TRBD1. This CDR3 has 12 residues. The germline CDR1 and CDR2 sequences are SGHRS and YFSETQ. V shed 3 bases and J 12 bases; nucleotides not matched to a gene: 5. The CDR3 DNA sequence: TGCGCCAGCAGCTCTGACAGGGGGCTGCACACCTTC. It codes for CASSSDRGLHTF.

The chain has TRBV7-2 and TRBJ2-3; D unclear. Trimming removed 5 bases at V and 3 bases at J, with 3 bases between. Germline CDR1 SGHTA, CDR2 FQGNSA. The CDR3 has 11 amino acids. DNA for the CDR3: TGTGCCAGCAGCAAAACAGATACGCAGTATTTT. The encoded protein is CASSKTDTQYF.

The chain links TRBV5-6 to TRBJ2-5; 9 nucleotides line up with TRBD1. V lost 4 bases, J lost 5 bases, and 6 bases stayed unmatched. From germline, CDR1 is SGHDT and CDR2 YYEEEE. The CDR3 totals 14 residues. Written as DNA, the CDR3 is TGTGCCAGCAGCCAAGCGACAGGGGGGGAGACCCAGTACTTC. It encodes CASSQATGGETQYF. The variable domain in full, completed from reference TRBV5-6 and TRBJ2-5, reads DAGVTQSPTHLIKTRGQQVTLRCSPKSGHDTVSWYQQALGQGPQFIFQYYEEEERQRGNFPDRFSGHQFPNYSSELNVNALLLGDSALYLCASSQATGGETQYFGPGTRLLVL.

This clonotype was detected only a few times. This chain connects TRBV5-1 to TRBJ2-3; 10 positions agree with TRBD2. Germline V CDR1 and CDR2: SGHRS, YFSETQ. There are 17 residues in the CDR3. V trimming: 0 bases; J trimming: 2 bases; junction bases outside the gene matches: 6. CDR3: CASSLGLSGGITDTQYF. The CDR3 DNA reads as TGCGCCAGCAGCTTGGGCCTTAGCGGGGGGATCACAGATACGCAGTATTTT.

This clonotype occurred a few times. This chain joins TRBV29-1 and TRBJ1-3; TRBD1 matches at 7 bases. J was trimmed by 1 base and V by 4 bases; bases with no gene match: 1. Germline V CDR1 and CDR2: SQVTM, ANQGSEA. The CDR3 extends over 13 amino acids. In nucleotides, the CDR3 is TGCAGCGTTGCCAGGGGGTCTGGAAACACCATATATTTT. Translated: CSVARGSGNTIYF. Based on the CDR3 plus reference TRBV29-1 and TRBJ1-3, the full variable domain is SAVISQKPSRDICQRGTSLTIQCQVDSQVTMMFWYRQQPGQSLTLIATANQGSEATYESGFVIDKFPISRPNLTFSTLTVSNMSPEDSSIYLCSVARGSGNTIYFGEGSWLTVV.